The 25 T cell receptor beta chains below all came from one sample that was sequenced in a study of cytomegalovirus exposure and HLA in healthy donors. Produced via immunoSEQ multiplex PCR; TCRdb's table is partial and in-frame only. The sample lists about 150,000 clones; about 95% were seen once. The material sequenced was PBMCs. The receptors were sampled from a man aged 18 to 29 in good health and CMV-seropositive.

The CDR3 protein is CASSLIGVPGNTIYF. CDR3 in DNA: TGCGCCAGCAGCCTCATAGGGGTTCCTGGAAACACCATATATTTT. The rearrangement links TRBV4-1 to TRBJ1-3; tentative D call: TRBD1 (5 bases). Trimming shortened V by 4 bases and J by 2 bases, and 12 bases separated the two germline ends. Germline loops: CDR1 MGHRA, CDR2 YSYEKL. The CDR3 extends over 15 amino acids.

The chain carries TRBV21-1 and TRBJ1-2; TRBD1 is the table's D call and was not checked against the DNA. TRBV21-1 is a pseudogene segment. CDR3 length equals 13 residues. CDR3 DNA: TGTGCCAGCAGCAAAGAAGGGGTCGGGGGCTACACCTTC. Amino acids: CASSKEGVGGYTF.

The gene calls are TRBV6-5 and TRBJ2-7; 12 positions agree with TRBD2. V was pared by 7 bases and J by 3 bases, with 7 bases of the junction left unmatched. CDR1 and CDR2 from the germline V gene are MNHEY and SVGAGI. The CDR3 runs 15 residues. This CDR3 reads CASTEQTSGSYEQYF. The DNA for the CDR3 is TGTGCCAGCACTGAGCAGACTAGCGGGAGCTACGAGCAGTACTTC.

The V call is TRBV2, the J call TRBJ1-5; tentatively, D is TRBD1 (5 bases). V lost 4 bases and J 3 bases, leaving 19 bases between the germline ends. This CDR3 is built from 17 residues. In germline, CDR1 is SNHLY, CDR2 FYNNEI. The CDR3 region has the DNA TGTGCCAGCAGTGGAACGGACCCCTCAGGGAACAATCAGCCCCAGCATTTT. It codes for CASSGTDPSGNNQPQHF.

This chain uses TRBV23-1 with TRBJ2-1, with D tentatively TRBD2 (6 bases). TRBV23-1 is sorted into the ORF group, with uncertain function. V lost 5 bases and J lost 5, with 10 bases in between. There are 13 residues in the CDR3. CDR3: CASSGGPHNEQFF. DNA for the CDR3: TGCGCCAGCAGTGGAGGGCCCCACAATGAGCAGTTCTTC.

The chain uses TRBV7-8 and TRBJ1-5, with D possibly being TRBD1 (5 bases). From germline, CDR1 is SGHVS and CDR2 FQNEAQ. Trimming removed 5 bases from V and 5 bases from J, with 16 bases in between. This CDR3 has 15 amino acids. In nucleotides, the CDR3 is TGTGCCAGCAGCAAAACCGGGACTCTAGATCAGCCCCAGCATTTT. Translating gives CASSKTGTLDQPQHF.

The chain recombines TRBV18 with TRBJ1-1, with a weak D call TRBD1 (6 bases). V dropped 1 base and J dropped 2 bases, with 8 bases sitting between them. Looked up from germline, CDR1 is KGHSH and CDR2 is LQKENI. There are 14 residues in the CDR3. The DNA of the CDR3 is TGTGCCAGCTCACCACTGGACAGTAACACTGAAGCTTTCTTT. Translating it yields CASSPLDSNTEAFF.

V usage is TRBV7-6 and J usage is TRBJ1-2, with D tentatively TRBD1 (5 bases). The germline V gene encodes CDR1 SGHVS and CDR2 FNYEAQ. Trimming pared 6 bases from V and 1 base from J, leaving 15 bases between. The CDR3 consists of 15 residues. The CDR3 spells CASSQDTFGNYGYTF. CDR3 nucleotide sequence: TGTGCCAGCAGTCAGGACACCTTCGGTAACTATGGCTACACCTTC. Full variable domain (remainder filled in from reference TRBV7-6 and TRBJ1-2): GAGVSQSPRYKVTKRGQDVALRCDPISGHVSLYWYRQALGQGPEFLTYFNYEAQQDKSGLPNDRFSAERPEGSISTLTIQRTEQRDSAMYRCASSQDTFGNYGYTFGSGTRLTVV.

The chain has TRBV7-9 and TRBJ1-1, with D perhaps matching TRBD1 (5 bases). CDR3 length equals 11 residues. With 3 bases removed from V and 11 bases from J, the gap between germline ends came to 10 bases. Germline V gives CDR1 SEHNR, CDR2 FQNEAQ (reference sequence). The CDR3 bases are TGTGCCAGCAGCTTCGATGGGGGGGCTTTCTTT. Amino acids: CASSFDGGAFF.

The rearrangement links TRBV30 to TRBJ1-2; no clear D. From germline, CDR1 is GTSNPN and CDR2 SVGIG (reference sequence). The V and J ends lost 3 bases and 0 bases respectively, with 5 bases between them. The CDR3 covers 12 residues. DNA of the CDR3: TGTGCCTGGAGGGAGGCTAACTATGGCTACACCTTC. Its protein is CAWREANYGYTF.

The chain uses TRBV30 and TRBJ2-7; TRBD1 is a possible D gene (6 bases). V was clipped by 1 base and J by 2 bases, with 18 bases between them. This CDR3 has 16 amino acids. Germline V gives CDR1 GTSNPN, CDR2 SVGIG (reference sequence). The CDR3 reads CAWSGRGGGPTYEQYF. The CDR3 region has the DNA TGTGCCTGGAGTGGCAGGGGTGGCGGCCCGACCTACGAGCAGTACTTC.

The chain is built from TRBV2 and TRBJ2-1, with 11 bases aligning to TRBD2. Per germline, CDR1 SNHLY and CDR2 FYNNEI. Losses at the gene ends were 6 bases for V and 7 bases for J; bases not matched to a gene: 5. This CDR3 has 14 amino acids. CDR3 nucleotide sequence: TGTGCCAGCAGAGGGGGACTAGCGGAAAATGAGCAGTTCTTC. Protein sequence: CASRGGLAENEQFF.

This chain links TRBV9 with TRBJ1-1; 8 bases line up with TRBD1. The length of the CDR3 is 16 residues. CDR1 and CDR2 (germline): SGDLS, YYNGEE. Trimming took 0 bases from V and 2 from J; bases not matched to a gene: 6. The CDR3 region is CASSVDWDRTNTEAFF. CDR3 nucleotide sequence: TGTGCCAGCAGCGTAGATTGGGACAGGACCAACACTGAAGCTTTCTTT.

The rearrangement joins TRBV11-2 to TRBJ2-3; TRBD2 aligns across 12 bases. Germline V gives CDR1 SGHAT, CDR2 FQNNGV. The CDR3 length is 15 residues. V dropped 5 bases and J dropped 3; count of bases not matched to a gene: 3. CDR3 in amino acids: CASSPLAGGTDTQYF. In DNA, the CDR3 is TGTGCCAGCAGCCCCCTAGCGGGAGGGACAGATACGCAGTATTTT. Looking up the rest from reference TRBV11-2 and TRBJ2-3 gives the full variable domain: EAGVAQSPRYKIIEKRQSVAFWCNPISGHATLYWYQQILGQGPKLLIQFQNNGVVDDSQLPKDRFSAERLKGVDSTLKIQPAKLEDSAVYLCASSPLAGGTDTQYFGPGTRLTVL.

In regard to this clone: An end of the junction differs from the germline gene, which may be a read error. CDR3: CASSQVMSGQGENEQYF. The CDR3 DNA reads TGCGCCAGCAGTCAAGTTATGTCGGGACAGGGAGAAAACGAGCAGTACTTC. The chain couples TRBV4-1 to TRBJ2-7, with TRBD1 matching 9 bases. The germline gives CDR1 MGHRA, CDR2 YSYEKL. The CDR3 totals 17 residues.

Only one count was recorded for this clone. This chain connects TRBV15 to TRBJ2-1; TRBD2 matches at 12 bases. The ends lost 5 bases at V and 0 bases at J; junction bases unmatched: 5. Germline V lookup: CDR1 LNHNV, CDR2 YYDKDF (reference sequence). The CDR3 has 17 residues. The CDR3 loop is CATSSRTSGDSYNEQFF. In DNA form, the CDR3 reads TGTGCCACCAGCTCCCGGACTAGCGGGGACTCCTACAATGAGCAGTTCTTC.

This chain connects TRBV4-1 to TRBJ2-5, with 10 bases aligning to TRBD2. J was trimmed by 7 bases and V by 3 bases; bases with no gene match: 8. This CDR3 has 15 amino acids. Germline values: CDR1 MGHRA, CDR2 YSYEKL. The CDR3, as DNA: TGCGCCAGCAGCCATCCTAGCGGGGGCGGTGGGACCCAGTACTTC. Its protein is CASSHPSGGGGTQYF.

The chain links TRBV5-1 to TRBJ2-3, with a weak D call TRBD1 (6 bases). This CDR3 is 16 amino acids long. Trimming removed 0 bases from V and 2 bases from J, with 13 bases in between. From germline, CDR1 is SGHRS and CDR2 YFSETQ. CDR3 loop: CASSLVTGTTTDTQYF. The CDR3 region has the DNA TGCGCCAGCAGCTTGGTGACAGGTACCACCACAGATACGCAGTATTTT. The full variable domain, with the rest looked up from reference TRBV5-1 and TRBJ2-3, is KAGVTQTPRYLIKTRGQQVTLSCSPISGHRSVSWYQQTPGQGLQFLFEYFSETQRNKGNFPGRFSGRQFSNSRSEMNVSTLELGDSALYLCASSLVTGTTTDTQYFGPGTRLTVL.

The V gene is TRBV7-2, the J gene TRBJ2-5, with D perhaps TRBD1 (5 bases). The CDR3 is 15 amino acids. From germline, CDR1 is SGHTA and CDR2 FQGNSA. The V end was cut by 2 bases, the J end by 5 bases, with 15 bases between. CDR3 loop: CASSLMGRAGETQYF. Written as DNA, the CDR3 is TGTGCCAGCAGCTTAATGGGCAGGGCTGGCGAGACCCAGTACTTC.

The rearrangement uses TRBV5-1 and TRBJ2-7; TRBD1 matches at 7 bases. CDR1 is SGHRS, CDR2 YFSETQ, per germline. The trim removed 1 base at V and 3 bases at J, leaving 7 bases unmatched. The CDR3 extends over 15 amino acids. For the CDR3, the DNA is TGCGCCAGCAGCTTGATGGAACAGGGGATCTACGAGCAGTACTTC. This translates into CASSLMEQGIYEQYF.

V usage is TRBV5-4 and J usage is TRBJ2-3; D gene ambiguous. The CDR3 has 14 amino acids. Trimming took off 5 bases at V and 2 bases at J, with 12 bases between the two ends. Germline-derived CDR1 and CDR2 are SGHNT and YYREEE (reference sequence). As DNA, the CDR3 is TGTGCCAGCAGGACCCGGGTCGACACAGATACGCAGTATTTT. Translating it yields CASRTRVDTDTQYF. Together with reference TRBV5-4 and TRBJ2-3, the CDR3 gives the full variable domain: ETGVTQSPTHLIKTRGQQVTLRCSSQSGHNTVSWYQQALGQGPQFIFQYYREEENGRGNFPPRFSGLQFPNYSSELNVNALELDDSALYLCASRTRVDTDTQYFGPGTRLTVL.

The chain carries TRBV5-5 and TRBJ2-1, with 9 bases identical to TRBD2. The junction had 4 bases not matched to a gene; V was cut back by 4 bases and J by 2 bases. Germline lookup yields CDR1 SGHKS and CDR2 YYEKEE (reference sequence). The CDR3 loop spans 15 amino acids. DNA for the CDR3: TGTGCCAGCAGCCCATTAGCGGGAGCCTACAATGAGCAGTTCTTC. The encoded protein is CASSPLAGAYNEQFF. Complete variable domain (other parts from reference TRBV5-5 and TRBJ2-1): DAGVTQSPTHLIKTRGQQVTLRCSPISGHKSVSWYQQVLGQGPQFIFQYYEKEERGRGNFPDRFSARQFPNYSSELNVNALLLGDSALYLCASSPLAGAYNEQFFGPGTRLTVL.

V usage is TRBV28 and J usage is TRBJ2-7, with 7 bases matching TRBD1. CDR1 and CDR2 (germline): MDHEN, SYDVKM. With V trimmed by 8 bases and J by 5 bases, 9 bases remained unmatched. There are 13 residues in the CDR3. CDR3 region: CASQNRGPHEQYF. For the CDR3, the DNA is TGTGCCAGCCAGAACAGGGGTCCCCACGAGCAGTACTTC. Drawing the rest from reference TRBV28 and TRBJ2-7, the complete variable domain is DVKVTQSSRYLVKRTGEKVFLECVQDMDHENMFWYRQDPGLGLRLIYFSYDVKMKEKGDIPEGYSVSREKKERFSLILESASTNQTSMYLCASQNRGPHEQYFGPGTRLTVT.

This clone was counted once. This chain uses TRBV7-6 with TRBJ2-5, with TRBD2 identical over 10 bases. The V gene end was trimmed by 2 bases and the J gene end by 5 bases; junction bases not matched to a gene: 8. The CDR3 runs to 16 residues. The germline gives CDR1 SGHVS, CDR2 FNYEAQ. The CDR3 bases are TGTGCCAGCAGCTTAAGGCCTAGCGGGAGTTCGGAGACCCAGTACTTC. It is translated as CASSLRPSGSSETQYF.

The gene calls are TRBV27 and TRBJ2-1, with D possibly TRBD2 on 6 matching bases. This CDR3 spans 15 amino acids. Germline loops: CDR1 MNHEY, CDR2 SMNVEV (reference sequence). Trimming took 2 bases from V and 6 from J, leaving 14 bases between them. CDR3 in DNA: TGTGCCAGCAGTTTAACGGGACTTTTTAGCAATGAGCAGTTCTTC. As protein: CASSLTGLFSNEQFF.